This T cell receptor beta chain was found in a study of control samples from healthy donors and cancer patients (dated by TCRdb to 2020 to 2021). Notes on this clone: No antigen is known for it. Within one base of it there is no much larger clone, and no base qualities were kept.

The CDR3 measures 12 amino acids from cysteine to phenylalanine. Solely the CDR3 DNA is kept, with 36 bases framed from the first base. V is shortened by 6 bases, J by 4 bases, and the region joining them spans 9 bases. Library preparation employed the immunoSEQ multiplex PCR assay. This immuneACCESS table, as held by TCRdb, lists in-frame sequences with V and J called but not all clones. Of the missing ones, under half trace to an unresolved V gene in checked studies; the others have no known cause. For this sample the table gives more than 95,000 clones, of which over 90% were detected only once. The ten largest clones represent around 2.5% of the sample.

The TCR was taken from a man aged 30 to 45 in good health. The rearrangement combines TRBV12-3 or TRBV12-4 with TRBJ2-5; no D gene is confidently identified. Sequencing was done on a sample of blood. This receptor carries the CDR3 CASSPYGETQYF. The nucleotide sequence is TGTGCCAGCAGCCCCTATGGAGAGACCCAGTACTTC.